These 15 T cell receptor beta chains came from one sample sequenced in a study of shared clonotypes between healthy human individuals. TCRdb's copy holds only in-frame clones and misses some; the assay was immunoSEQ multiplex PCR. The sample lists around 510,000 clones, 95% to 96% occurring once. The sample consisted of naive CD4+ T cells sorted from blood. Sample subset: CD45RA+ positively selected. These receptors originate from a woman aged 30 to 39 in good health.

The chain uses TRBV7-2 and TRBJ1-5, with 7 bases matching TRBD1. CDR3 length: 13 amino acids. Germline CDR1 SGHTA, CDR2 FQGNSA. Germline trimming cut 5 bases from V and 6 bases from J; bases unmatched to any gene: 4. The CDR3 region has the DNA TGTGCCAGCAGCCCAGGGGGGGGTCAGCCCCAGCATTTT. This sequence encodes CASSPGGGQPQHF.

The chain employs TRBV5-1 and TRBJ2-7, with D unclear. Trimming pared 0 bases from V and 2 bases from J, leaving 6 bases between. CDR3 length equals 13 residues. CDR1 and CDR2 from the germline V gene are SGHRS and YFSETQ. For the CDR3, the DNA is TGCGCCAGCAGCTTGGGGACCACCTACGAGCAGTACTTC. Amino acids: CASSLGTTYEQYF.

The gene calls are TRBV16 and TRBJ2-3; D possibly corresponds to TRBD1 (5 bases). Trimming shortened V by 7 bases and J by 2 bases, and 10 bases separated the two germline ends. Germline V gene sequence: CDR1 KGHSY, CDR2 FQNENV. CDR3 length equals 13 residues. The DNA of the CDR3 is TGTGCCAGCACCCAGGGTCACACAGATACGCAGTATTTT. Its protein is CASTQGHTDTQYF. The full variable domain, completed using reference TRBV16 and TRBJ2-3, is GEEVAQTPKHLVRGEGQKAKLYCAPIKGHSYVFWYQQVLKNEFKFLISFQNENVFDETGMPKERFSAKCLPNSPCSLEIQATKLEDSAVYFCASTQGHTDTQYFGPGTRLTVL.

V gene TRBV7-3 combines with J gene TRBJ2-1; D may match TRBD1 or TRBD2 (7 bases each). Germline values: CDR1 SGHTA, CDR2 FQGTGA. The CDR3 totals 15 residues. V was pared by 6 bases and J by 0 bases, with 12 bases between. The CDR3 is CASSSRGGSYNEQFF. For the CDR3, the DNA is TGTGCCAGCAGTTCCAGGGGGGGCTCCTACAATGAGCAGTTCTTC.

The chain combines TRBV4-1 with TRBJ2-1, with TRBD2 matching over 9 bases. The CDR3 runs to 16 residues. Losses at the gene ends were 0 bases for V and 8 bases for J; bases not matched to a gene: 8. Germline-derived CDR1 and CDR2 are MGHRA and YSYEKL. CDR3 residues: CASSQEGSGSRDEQFF. Written as DNA, the CDR3 is TGCGCCAGCAGCCAAGAGGGTAGCGGGAGTCGGGATGAGCAGTTCTTC.

The genes are TRBV5-1 and TRBJ1-2, with 8 bases fitting TRBD1. This CDR3 is built from 15 residues. J gave up 0 bases and V 3 bases, and 4 bases lay outside the gene matches. The germline gives CDR1 SGHRS, CDR2 YFSETQ. CDR3 bases: TGCGCCAGCAGCTACAGGGGGGAGGCTAACTATGGCTACACCTTC. It translates to CASSYRGEANYGYTF.

The V gene is TRBV5-1, the J gene TRBJ2-7, with 14 nucleotides matching TRBD2. The ends lost 5 bases at V and 5 bases at J; junction bases unmatched: 9. The CDR3 is 16 residues long. Germline CDR1 reads SGHRS; CDR2 reads YFSETQ. CDR3 sequence: CASSSGTSGSIHEQYF. Here the CDR3 DNA reads TGCGCCAGCAGTTCCGGGACTAGCGGGAGCATCCACGAGCAGTACTTC.

The rearrangement uses TRBV14 and TRBJ2-1; TRBD2 matches at 11 bases. With 4 bases clipped from V and 7 bases from J, the junction kept 6 bases outside the gene matches. Germline V lookup: CDR1 SGHDN, CDR2 FVKESK. CDR3 length equals 15 residues. The CDR3 sequence: CASSLSGRAANEQFF. In nucleotides, the CDR3 is TGTGCCAGCAGCCTTAGCGGGAGGGCGGCAAATGAGCAGTTCTTC.

The V and J genes are TRBV6-5 and TRBJ1-4; D call uncertain. This CDR3 is 16 amino acids long. Germline loops: CDR1 MNHEY, CDR2 SVGAGI. Deletions cut 0 bases from V and 4 bases from J, with 12 bases between. The CDR3 DNA reads TGTGCCAGCAGTTACTCTGGGAGTGTCGGTAATGAAAAACTGTTTTTT. Translation gives CASSYSGSVGNEKLFF.

CDR3 loop: CATSRDRTNTGELFF. The DNA for the CDR3 is TGTGCCACCAGCAGAGATAGGACGAACACCGGGGAGCTGTTTTTT. V and J are TRBV15 and TRBJ2-2; D not certain. This CDR3 has 15 amino acids. The V and J ends lost 0 bases and 0 bases respectively, with 5 bases between them. Germline CDR1 reads LNHNV; CDR2 reads YYDKDF (reference sequence).

In its sample, this clone was seen a few times. V and J are TRBV5-1 and TRBJ1-5, with D uncertain. The CDR3 is made up of 14 amino acids. The germline V gene encodes CDR1 SGHRS and CDR2 YFSETQ. Trimming removed 0 bases at V and 9 bases at J, with 13 bases between. In nucleotides, the CDR3 is TGCGCCAGCAGCTTGGAGGGAGGAGGTTCGCCCCAGCATTTT. Amino acids: CASSLEGGGSPQHF.

The rearrangement uses TRBV7-9 and TRBJ2-5, with D hard to call. Germline values: CDR1 SEHNR, CDR2 FQNEAQ (reference sequence). This CDR3 has 15 residues. Between the trimmed V and J ends, which lost 5 bases and 5 bases, there was a span of 18 bases. CDR3 amino acids: CASSPRVQFGETQYF. CDR3 nucleotide sequence: TGTGCCAGCAGCCCCAGAGTACAGTTTGGGGAGACCCAGTACTTC.

J is TRBJ2-1 and V is TRBV7-3, with 8 bases identical to TRBD1. Germline CDR1 reads SGHTA; CDR2 reads FQGTGA. The CDR3 spans 17 residues. V lost 4 bases to trimming and J lost 1 base; unmatched junction nucleotides: 9. The CDR3 loop is CASSSLPQGESYNEQFF. The CDR3 DNA is TGTGCCAGCAGCTCCCTACCACAGGGGGAGTCCTACAATGAGCAGTTCTTC.

The chain uses TRBV28 and TRBJ1-5; unclear D gene. The germline V and J ends were trimmed by 3 bases and 3 bases, with 6 bases remaining between them. The CDR3 runs to 13 residues. Germline V gene data show CDR1 as MDHEN and CDR2 as SYDVKM. CDR3 sequence (DNA): TGTGCCAGCAGTTTGCAGCTCAATCAGCCCCAGCATTTT. Its translation is CASSLQLNQPQHF.

The chain joins TRBV5-3 to TRBJ2-3, with D possibly matching TRBD2 (5 bases). TRBV5-3 is assigned to the ORF class and has an uncertain function. The V end was cut by 0 bases, the J end by 9 bases, with 20 bases between. This CDR3 region has 16 residues. As DNA, the CDR3 is TGTGCCAGAAGCTTGGTCTCGGCTAGATGGGCGGGCACGCAGTATTTT. This sequence encodes CARSLVSARWAGTQYF.